A selection of T cell receptor beta chains follows, all from one sample in a study of shared clonotypes between healthy human individuals. TCRdb's table, derived via immunoSEQ multiplex PCR, lists solely in-frame clones and lacks some. The sample records more than 1.2 million clones, approximately 98.5% being singletons. Input material: naive CD4+ T cells sorted from blood. These receptors all stem from a man between 25 and 39 years old in good health. Each CDR3 is given with its conserved first and last residue. The D gene is left open where the match is weak. Size is stated for part of the rows, as once, few or many counts, or as a class when the clone is expanded.

TRBJ1-2 TRBV28 - 17 - TGTGCCAGCAGTCGACTAGGGGACTCCCCACAGGACTATGGCTACACCTTC CASSRLGDSPQDYGYTF
TRBJ1-5 TRBV2 - 14 - TGTGCCAGCAGTGAACGCCGGTGGGATCAGCCCCAGCATTTT CASSERRWDQPQHF
TRBJ2-3 TRBV5-4 TRBD2 17 - TGTGCCAGCAGCTTGGGACTAGCGGGAGGTTACACAGATACGCAGTATTTT CASSLGLAGGYTDTQYF
TRBJ2-5 TRBV6-1 - 12 - TGTGCCAGCAGTGTGTGGGAAGAGACCCAGTACTTC CASSVWEETQYF
TRBJ2-2 TRBV7-9 - 17 - TGTGCCAGCAGCTCGTGGGGCGGGGTGGCGAACACCGGGGAGCTGTTTTTT CASSSWGGVANTGELFF
TRBJ1-1 TRBV6-5 - 13 - TGTGCCAGCAGTTACACTATGAACACTGAAGCTTTCTTT CASSYTMNTEAFF
TRBJ2-1 TRBV11-2 TRBD2 15 - TGTGCCAGCAGCTTAGTAGGCGGGAGCTACAATGAGCAGTTCTTC CASSLVGGSYNEQFF
TRBJ2-1 TRBV11-3 TRBD1 15 - TGTGCCAGCAGCTTAACCGGGACAGGGGGCAATGAGCAGTTCTTC CASSLTGTGGNEQFF
TRBJ1-4 TRBV5-1 TRBD1 14 - TGCGCCAGCAGCTCTCAGGGGGGTAATGAAAAACTGTTTTTT CASSSQGGNEKLFF
TRBJ2-5 TRBV29-1 - 12 once TGCAGCGTTGGTCGGACCTCGGAGACCCAGTACTTC CSVGRTSETQYF
TRBJ2-1 TRBV18 - 15 - TGTGCCAGCTCACTCTCTGGCGGGTTATACAATGAGCAGTTCTTC CASSLSGGLYNEQFF
TRBJ1-1 TRBV2 - 11 - TGTGCCAGCAGTCCCTTCACTGAAGCTTTCTTT CASSPFTEAFF
TRBJ2-7 TRBV11-2 - 17 - TGTGCCAGCAGCTTAGCCAGGGGGGGGCAGGGTGGCTACGAGCAGTACTTC CASSLARGGQGGYEQYF
TRBJ2-1 TRBV27 - 14 - TGTGCCAGCAGTAGGAAGCGCGACTACAATGAGCAGTTCTTC CASSRKRDYNEQFF
TRBJ2-2 TRBV28 - 17 - TGTGCCAGCAGTCCGATGACTAGGGCGCCGAACACCGGGGAGCTGTTTTTT CASSPMTRAPNTGELFF
TRBJ2-7 TRBV29-1 TRBD2 13 - TGCAGCGTTCGGGACTATCTAGCCTACGAGCAGTACTTC CSVRDYLAYEQYF
TRBJ2-1 TRBV20-1 - 11 - TGCAGTGCCAGGACAGTCACCGGGGAGTTCTTC CSARTVTGEFF
TRBJ2-7 TRBV6-1 - 12 once TGTGCCAGCACTAGGAGGTCCTACGAGCAGTACTTC CASTRRSYEQYF
TRBJ2-5 TRBV6-4 - 15 - TGTGCCAGCAGTGACTCGAGCCCGGATCAAGAGACCCAGTACTTC CASSDSSPDQETQYF
TRBJ2-7 TRBV7-5 - 15 - TGTGTCAGAAGCTTCTGGACAGGGGGCTTATACGAGCAGTACTTC CVRSFWTGGLYEQYF
TRBJ1-1 TRBV5-1 TRBD1 14 - TGCGCCAGCAGCTTGGTAGGACAGGGAACTGAAGCTTTCTTT CASSLVGQGTEAFF
TRBJ2-2 TRBV5-4 TRBD2 16 - TGTGCCAGCAGCTTGGGCGGGGGATCGGGCACCGGGGAGCTGTTTTTT CASSLGGGSGTGELFF
TRBJ2-5 TRBV29-1 TRBD2 14 - TGCAGCCCCGGACTAGCGGGAGTTGGGGAGACCCAGTACTTC CSPGLAGVGETQYF
TRBJ2-3 TRBV14 - 15 - TGTGCCAGCAGCCAAGGGGGGTCGGGCACAGATACGCAGTATTTT CASSQGGSGTDTQYF
TRBJ2-5 TRBV7-8 TRBD2 15 - TGTGCCAGCAGCTTACGGACTAGCGGGGAAGAGACCCAGTACTTC CASSLRTSGEETQYF
TRBJ1-2 TRBV2 - 12 - TGTGCCATACTGGGAGATCGTAATGGCTACACCTTC CAILGDRNGYTF
TRBJ2-1 TRBV18 - 14 - TGTGCCAGCTCACCAGACCGTTCTTACAATGAGCAGTTCTTC CASSPDRSYNEQFF
TRBJ2-7 TRBV7-6 - 15 - TGTGCCAGCAGCCCCGAATTTTTAGGATCCTACGAGCAGTACTTC CASSPEFLGSYEQYF
TRBJ1-1 TRBV23-1 - 13 - TGCGCCAGCACCCCGGTGGGGAGCACTGAAGCTTTCTTT CASTPVGSTEAFF
TRBJ1-5 TRBV19 TRBD1 17 - TGTGCCAGTAGTATAGAGGGGGACAGGAGGATCAATCAGCCCCAGCATTTT CASSIEGDRRINQPQHF
TRBJ1-3 TRBV4-2 - 17 - TGTGCCAGCAGCCAAGATCTTTTGGGGGGGACTGGAAACACCATATATTTT CASSQDLLGGTGNTIYF
TRBJ2-7 TRBV7-3 TRBD2 16 - TGTGCCAGCAGAAGGTCACTAGCGGGAGGGCCTTACGAGCAGTACTTC CASRRSLAGGPYEQYF
TRBJ1-1 TRBV5-1 - 12 - TGCGCCAGCAGCCGACCGAACACTGAAGCTTTCTTT CASSRPNTEAFF
TRBJ2-1 TRBV15 TRBD1 13 - TGTGCCACCAGCAGAGATCTTGTCCCAGGGGGAATCTTC CATSRDLVPGGIF
TRBJ1-2 TRBV9 - 14 - TGTGCCAGCAGCCTAGGACGGGGGAGCTATGGCTACACCTTC CASSLGRGSYGYTF
TRBJ1-5 TRBV4-2 - 18 - TGTGCCAGCAGCCAAGATGGCTATCCTTTGGTTAGCAATCAGCCCCAGCATTTT CASSQDGYPLVSNQPQHF
TRBJ2-2 TRBV5-4 - 19 - TGTGCCAGCAGCCGTTTGATCGGGGACCGGGCTACAAACACCGGGGAGCTGTTTTTT CASSRLIGDRATNTGELFF
TRBJ2-1 TRBV25-1 - 14 - TGTGCCAGCACTCTCGGCGGCTCCTACAATGAGCAGTTCTTC CASTLGGSYNEQFF
TRBJ1-1 TRBV5-5 - 13 - TGTGCCAGCAGCCCGGACACCTACACTGAAGCTTTCTTT CASSPDTYTEAFF
TRBJ2-5 TRBV10-2 - 11 - TGCGCCAGCAGTGAGCTAGGGACCCAGTACTTC CASSELGTQYF
TRBJ1-1 TRBV5-4 - 15 - TGTGCCAGCAGCCCGGCGGGGGCCATGAACACTGAAGCTTTCTTT CASSPAGAMNTEAFF
TRBJ2-1 TRBV4-2 - 15 - TGTGCCAGCAGCCAAGATATCCGTGGTCCGCATGAGCAGTTCTTC CASSQDIRGPHEQFF
TRBJ1-1 TRBV27 - 17 once TGTGCCAGCAGTTCCGGGGTACGGGGATGGTCGAACACTGAAGCTTTCTTT CASSSGVRGWSNTEAFF